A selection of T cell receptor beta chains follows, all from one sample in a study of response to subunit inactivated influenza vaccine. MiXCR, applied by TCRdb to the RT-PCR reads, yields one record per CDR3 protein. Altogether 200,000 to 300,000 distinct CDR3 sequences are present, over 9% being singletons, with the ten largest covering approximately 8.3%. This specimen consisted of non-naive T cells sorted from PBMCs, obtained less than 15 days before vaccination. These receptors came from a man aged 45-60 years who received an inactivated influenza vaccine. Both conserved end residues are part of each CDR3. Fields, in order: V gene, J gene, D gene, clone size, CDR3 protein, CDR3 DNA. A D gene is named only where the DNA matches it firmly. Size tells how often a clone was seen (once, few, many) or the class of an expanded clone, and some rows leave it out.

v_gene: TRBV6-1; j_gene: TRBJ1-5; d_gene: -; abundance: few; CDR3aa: CASKQRETGVGGNQPQHF; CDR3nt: TGTGCCAGCAAACAAAGAGAGACAGGAGTCGGTGGCAATCAGCCCCAGCATTTT
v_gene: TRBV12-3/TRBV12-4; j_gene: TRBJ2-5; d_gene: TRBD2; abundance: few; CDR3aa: CAILGTSGAQETQYF; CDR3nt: TGTGCCATCCTGGGGACTAGCGGGGCCCAAGAGACCCAGTACTTC
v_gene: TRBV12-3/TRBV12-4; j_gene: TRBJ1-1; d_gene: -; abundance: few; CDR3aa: CASSLSSGSTEAFF; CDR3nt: TGTGCCAGCAGTTTATCGTCGGGGTCCACTGAAGCTTTCTTT
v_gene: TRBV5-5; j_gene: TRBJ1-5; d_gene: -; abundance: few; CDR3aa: CASRSQGGNQPQHF; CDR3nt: TGTGCCAGCAGAAGTCAGGGCGGCAATCAGCCCCAGCATTTT
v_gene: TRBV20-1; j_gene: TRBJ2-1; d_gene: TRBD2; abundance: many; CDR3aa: CSAPGLAGNEQFF; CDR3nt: TGCAGTGCTCCGGGACTAGCGGGGAATGAGCAGTTCTTC
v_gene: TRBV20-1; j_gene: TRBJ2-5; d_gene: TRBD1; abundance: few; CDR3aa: CSARERLRGETQYF; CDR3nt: TGCAGTGCTAGAGAAAGACTCAGGGGGGAGACCCAGTACTTC
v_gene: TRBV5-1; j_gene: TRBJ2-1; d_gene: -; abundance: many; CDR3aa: CASSLGMGASEQFF; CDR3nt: TGCGCCAGCAGCTTGGGGATGGGGGCGTCTGAGCAGTTCTTC
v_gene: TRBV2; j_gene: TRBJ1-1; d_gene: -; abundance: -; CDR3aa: CASRGTSLNTEAFF; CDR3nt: TGTGCCAGCAGGGGGACCAGTTTGAACACTGAAGCTTTCTTT
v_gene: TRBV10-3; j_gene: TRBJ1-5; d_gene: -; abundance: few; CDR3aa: CAISDAENQPQHF; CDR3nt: TGTGCCATCAGTGACGCCGAAAATCAGCCCCAGCATTTT
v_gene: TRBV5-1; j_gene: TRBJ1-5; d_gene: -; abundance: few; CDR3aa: CASSLWGEGQPQHF; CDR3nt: TGCGCCAGCAGCTTGTGGGGGGAAGGTCAGCCCCAGCATTTT
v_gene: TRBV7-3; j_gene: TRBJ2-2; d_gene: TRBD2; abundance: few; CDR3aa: CASSYLAGGSTGELFF; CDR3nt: TGTGCCAGCAGCTACCTAGCGGGAGGCTCCACCGGGGAGCTGTTTTTT
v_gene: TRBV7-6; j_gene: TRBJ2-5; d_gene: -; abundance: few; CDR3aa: CASSLASALGPETQYF; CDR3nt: TGTGCCAGCAGCTTAGCGTCAGCGTTAGGCCCCGAGACCCAGTACTTC
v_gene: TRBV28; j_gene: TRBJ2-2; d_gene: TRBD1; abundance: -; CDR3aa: CASSRDRDSTGELFF; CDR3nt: TGTGCCAGCAGCCGGGACAGGGACAGCACCGGGGAGCTGTTTTTT
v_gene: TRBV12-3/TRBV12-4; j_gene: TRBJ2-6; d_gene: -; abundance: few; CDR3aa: CASATSSGANVLTF; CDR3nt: TGTGCCAGCGCGACTTCCTCTGGGGCCAACGTCCTGACTTTC
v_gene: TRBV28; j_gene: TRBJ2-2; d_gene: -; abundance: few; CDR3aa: CASSLHPPGSTNTGELFF; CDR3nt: TGTGCCAGCAGTTTACACCCCCCCGGCAGCACGAACACCGGGGAGCTGTTTTTT
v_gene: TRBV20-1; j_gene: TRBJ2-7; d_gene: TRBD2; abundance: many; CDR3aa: CSASRAPGLASYEQYF; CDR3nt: TGCAGTGCTAGTCGTGCACCGGGACTAGCGTCCTACGAGCAGTACTTC
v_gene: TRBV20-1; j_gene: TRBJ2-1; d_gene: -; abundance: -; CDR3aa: CSASEGWRYNEQFF; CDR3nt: TGCAGTGCTAGTGAAGGTTGGCGCTACAATGAGCAGTTCTTC
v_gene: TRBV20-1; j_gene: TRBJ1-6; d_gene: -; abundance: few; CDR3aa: CSASSYSYNNSPLHF; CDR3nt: TGCAGTGCTAGCAGTTACAGTTACAATAATTCACCCCTCCACTTT
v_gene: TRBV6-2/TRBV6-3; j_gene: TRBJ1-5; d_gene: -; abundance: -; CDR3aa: CASSQLDYSNQPQHF; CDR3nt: TGTGCCAGCAGCCAACTCGATTATAGCAATCAGCCCCAGCATTTT
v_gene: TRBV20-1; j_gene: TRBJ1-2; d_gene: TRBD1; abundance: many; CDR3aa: CSAERDRGRSGYTF; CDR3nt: TGCAGTGCCGAGAGGGACAGGGGGCGGAGTGGCTACACCTTC
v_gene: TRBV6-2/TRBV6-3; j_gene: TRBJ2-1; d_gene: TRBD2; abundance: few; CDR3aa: CASSSGLAVYNEQFF; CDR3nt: TGTGCCAGCAGTTCGGGACTAGCGGTATACAATGAGCAGTTCTTC
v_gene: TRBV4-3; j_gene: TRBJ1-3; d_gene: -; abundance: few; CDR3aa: CASSQGSNGGNTIYF; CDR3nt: TGCGCCAGCAGCCAAGGGTCTAACGGGGGAAACACCATATATTTT
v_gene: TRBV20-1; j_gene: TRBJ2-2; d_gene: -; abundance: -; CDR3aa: CSARDLTGGFTGELFF; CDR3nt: TGCAGTGCTAGAGATCTTACGGGGGGCTTCACCGGGGAGCTGTTTTTT
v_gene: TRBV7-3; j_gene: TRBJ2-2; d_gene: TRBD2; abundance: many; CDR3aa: CASSLTPTVSGTNTGELFF; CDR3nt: TGTGCCAGCAGCTTAACGCCAACCGTAAGCGGGACTAACACCGGGGAGCTGTTTTTT
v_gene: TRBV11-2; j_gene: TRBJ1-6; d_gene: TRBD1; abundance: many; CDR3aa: CASSRGQWVVKSPLHF; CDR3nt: TGTGCCAGCAGCCGGGGACAGTGGGTGGTTAAATCACCCCTCCACTTT
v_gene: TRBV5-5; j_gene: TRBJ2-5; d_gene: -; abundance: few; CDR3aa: CASSVAPRSGETQYF; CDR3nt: TGTGCCAGCAGCGTAGCGCCTCGTTCGGGGGAGACCCAGTACTTC
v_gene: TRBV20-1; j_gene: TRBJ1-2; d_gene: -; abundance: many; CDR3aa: CSAFRRSNYGYTF; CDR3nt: TGCAGTGCCTTCAGGAGATCTAACTATGGCTACACCTTC